This T cell receptor beta chain originates from a study of blood T cell repertoires in COVID-19. As for the study in general: Acute and convalescent COVID-19 samples came from the United States, Italy and Spain.

Data came from immunoSEQ multiplex PCR; TCRdb stores just in-frame clones and leaves some out. The sample has roughly 70,000 clones, roughly nine tenths seen once. Sequencing input: peripheral blood. The TCR originated in a man in his fifties with acute or convalescent COVID-19.

The CDR3 loop reads CASSLPRTVDTEAFF. For the CDR3, the DNA is TGTGCCAGCAGTTTACCCCGGACAGTAGACACTGAAGCTTTCTTT. V is TRBV28 and J is TRBJ1-1; D is possibly TRBD1 (6 bases). Per the germline V gene, CDR1 is MDHEN and CDR2 is SYDVKM. CDR3 length: 15 residues. V shed 2 bases and J shed 3 bases, with 13 bases lying between them.